The clone carrying this T cell receptor beta chain was seen more than once but under ten times. This table comes from immunoSEQ multiplex PCR, and its TCRdb copy is limited to in-frame clones, with some not included. The data contain about 60,000 clones, around 90% of them singletons. Germline loops: CDR1 LGHDT, CDR2 YNNKEL (reference sequence). This CDR3 spans 17 amino acids. With V trimmed by 4 bases and J by 2 bases, 9 bases remained unmatched. This entry belongs to a study of blood T cell repertoires in COVID-19. The overall study: Acute-phase and convalescent COVID-19 samples originated in the United States, Italy and Spain.

Source material: peripheral blood. The sequence came from a human donor in a cohort sampled during active COVID-19. The genes are TRBV3-1 (or the pseudogene TRBV3-2) and TRBJ2-5; 11 bases map to TRBD2. The CDR3 sequence: CASSRYSASGGQETQYF. Here the CDR3 DNA reads TGTGCCAGCAGCCGATATTCGGCTAGCGGGGGGCAAGAGACCCAGTACTTC.